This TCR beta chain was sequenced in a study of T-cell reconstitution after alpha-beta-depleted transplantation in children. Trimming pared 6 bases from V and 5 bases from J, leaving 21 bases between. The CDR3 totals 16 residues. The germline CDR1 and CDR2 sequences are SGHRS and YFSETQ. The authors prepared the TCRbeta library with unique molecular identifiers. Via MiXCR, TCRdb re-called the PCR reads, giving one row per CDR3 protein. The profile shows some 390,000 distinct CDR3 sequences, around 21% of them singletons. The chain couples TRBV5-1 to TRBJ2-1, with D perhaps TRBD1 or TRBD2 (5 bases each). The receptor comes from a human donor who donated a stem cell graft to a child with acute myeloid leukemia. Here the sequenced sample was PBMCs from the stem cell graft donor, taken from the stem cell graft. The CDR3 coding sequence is TGCGCCAGCACCCTGGCCCCGGGACGGCGAAACAATGAGCAGTTCTTC. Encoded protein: CASTLAPGRRNNEQFF.